The sequence of this T cell receptor beta chain was determined in a study of cytomegalovirus exposure and HLA in healthy donors. Study-wide context: Some 87 million unique TCRs from HLA-typed donors were held in an early release of data.

The CDR3 extends over 18 amino acids. The V gene end was trimmed by 1 base and the J gene end by 1 base; junction bases not matched to a gene: 10. The V gene's germline CDR1 is SQVTM and CDR2 ANQGSEA. The PCR made use of 60 Vbeta and 13 Jbeta primers. Generated by immunoSEQ multiplex PCR, the TCRdb table keeps only in-frame clones and is missing some. The sample holds some 150,000 clones, around 80% seen once. Study observations and caveats: An analysis was carried out later, and it reportedly showed fewer N-insertions in an Asian-associated ancestry cluster than the approximately 670-donor mean. Presence/absence analyses supposed approximately even sequencing depth among donors.

As regards this clone: Its antigen remains unknown.

Sequenced sample: PBMCs. This chain connects TRBV29-1 to TRBJ2-6, with TRBD1 identical over 7 bases. The sequence derives from a woman in her twenties or thirties in good health and CMV-seropositive. The CDR3 loop reads CSVEGRQGVGSGANVLTF. In DNA, the CDR3 is TGCAGCGTTGAAGGCCGGCAGGGGGTAGGGTCTGGGGCCAACGTCCTGACTTTC.